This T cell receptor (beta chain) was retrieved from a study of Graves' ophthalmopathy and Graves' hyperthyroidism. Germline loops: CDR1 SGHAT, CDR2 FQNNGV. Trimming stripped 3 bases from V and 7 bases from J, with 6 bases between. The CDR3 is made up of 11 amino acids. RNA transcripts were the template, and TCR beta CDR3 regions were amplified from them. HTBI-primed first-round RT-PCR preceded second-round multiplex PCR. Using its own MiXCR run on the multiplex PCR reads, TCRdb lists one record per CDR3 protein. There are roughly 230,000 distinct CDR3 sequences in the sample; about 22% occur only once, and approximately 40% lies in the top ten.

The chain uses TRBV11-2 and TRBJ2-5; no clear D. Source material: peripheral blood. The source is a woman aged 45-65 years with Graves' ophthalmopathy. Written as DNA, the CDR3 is TGTGCCAGCAGCTTGGTGTGGACCCAGTACTTC. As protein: CASSLVWTQYF.